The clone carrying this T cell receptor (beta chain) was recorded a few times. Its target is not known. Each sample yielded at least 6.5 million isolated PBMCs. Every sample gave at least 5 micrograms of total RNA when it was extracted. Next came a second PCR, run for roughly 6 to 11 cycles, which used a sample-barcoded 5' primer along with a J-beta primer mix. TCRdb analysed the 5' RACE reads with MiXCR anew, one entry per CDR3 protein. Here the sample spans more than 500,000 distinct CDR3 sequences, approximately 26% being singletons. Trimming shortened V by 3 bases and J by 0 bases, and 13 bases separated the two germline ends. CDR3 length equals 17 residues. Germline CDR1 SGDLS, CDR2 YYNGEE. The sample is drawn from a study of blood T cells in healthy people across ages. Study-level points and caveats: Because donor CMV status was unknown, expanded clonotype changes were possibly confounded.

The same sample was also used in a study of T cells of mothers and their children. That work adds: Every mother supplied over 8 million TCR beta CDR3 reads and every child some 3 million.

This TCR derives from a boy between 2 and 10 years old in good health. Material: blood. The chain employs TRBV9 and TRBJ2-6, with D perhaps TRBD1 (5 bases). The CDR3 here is CASSGGTGSSGANVLTF. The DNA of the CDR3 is TGTGCCAGCAGCGGAGGAACAGGAAGCTCTGGGGCCAACGTCCTGACTTTC.